This T cell receptor (beta chain) was obtained from a study of graft-versus-host responses after intestinal transplantation. Study context: Recipients across the board were started on anti-thymocyte globulin induction, then kept on tacrolimus and steroids for about 3 years. Whole-study findings and limits: Association was observed between peak circulating GvH clone levels and early post-transplant HvG declines. Some GvH clones were seen earlier in gut or blood, suggesting intestinal origin.

As for this clone: Its specificity is unknown.

V was pared by 4 bases and J by 3 bases, with 18 bases between. The CDR3 loop spans 16 amino acids. CDR1 and CDR2 from the germline V gene are PRHDT and FYEKMQ (reference sequence). Once graft tissue had been processed, intraepithelial and lamina propria lymphocytes were released. Clones were read by immunoSEQ multiplex PCR, and TCRdb kept only the in-frame ones, dropping some. The sample shows 3,500 to 5,000 clones, 85% of them seen only once. This TCR was recovered from a human patient who received an intestinal transplant, so some T cells may come from the graft donor. The J gene is TRBJ1-1, the V gene TRBV13, with D tentatively TRBD1 (5 bases). Source: ileum tissue, taken nearly 670 days after intestinal transplant. The CDR3: CASSYRLVDLDTEAFF. CDR3 sequence (DNA): TGTGCCAGCAGCTACAGGCTGGTGGACTTGGACACTGAAGCTTTCTTT.